The clone carrying this T cell receptor (beta chain) was observed many times. Antigen specificity is unknown. The CDR3 is 15 residues long. V lost 1 base, J lost 2 bases, and 8 bases lay in between. This sample stems from a study of response to subunit inactivated influenza vaccine. From the RT-PCR reads, TCRdb called clonotypes with MiXCR, one entry per CDR3 protein. Of fewer than 650,000 distinct CDR3 sequences listed, 13% are singletons. Study results and caveats: The authors suggested that few new T cells are recruited per seasonal influenza vaccination.

The chain has TRBV12-3 or TRBV12-4 and TRBJ2-2; D gene unclear. Sequencing used PBMCs from blood, obtained roughly 45 days after vaccination. This TCR was recovered from a man aged 50-60 years who received an inactivated influenza vaccine. Here the CDR3 reads CASSLVFSNTGELFF. The CDR3 DNA reads TGTGCCAGCAGTTTAGTTTTTTCTAACACCGGGGAGCTGTTTTTT.